This T cell receptor (beta chain) was sequenced during a study of T cells in tuberculosis. TCRdb's copy holds only in-frame clones and misses some; the assay was immunoSEQ multiplex PCR. In the table there are 47,000 or so clones, about 95% of which are singletons. Time point meaning: new active TB diagnosis, blood taken before or within 7 days of starting treatment. Unsorted cryopreserved PBMC were sequenced, averaging around 100,000 T cells per clinical donor. This CDR3 is built from 13 residues. CDR1 and CDR2 (germline): ENHRY, SYGVKD. Deletions cut 1 base from V and 6 bases from J, with 9 bases between. A word on this clone: Antigen unknown.

The study, taken as a whole, reports: Active tuberculosis cases were adults; controls were adolescents.

This clonotype was obtained from an adult with tuberculosis. This chain uses TRBV10-3 with TRBJ1-1; D is perhaps TRBD1 (5 bases). Sequenced here: PBMCs, sampled at tuberculosis diagnosis. DNA for the CDR3: TGTGCCATCAGTGAGTATACGGGGGCTGAAGCTTTCTTT. Translation: CAISEYTGAEAFF.